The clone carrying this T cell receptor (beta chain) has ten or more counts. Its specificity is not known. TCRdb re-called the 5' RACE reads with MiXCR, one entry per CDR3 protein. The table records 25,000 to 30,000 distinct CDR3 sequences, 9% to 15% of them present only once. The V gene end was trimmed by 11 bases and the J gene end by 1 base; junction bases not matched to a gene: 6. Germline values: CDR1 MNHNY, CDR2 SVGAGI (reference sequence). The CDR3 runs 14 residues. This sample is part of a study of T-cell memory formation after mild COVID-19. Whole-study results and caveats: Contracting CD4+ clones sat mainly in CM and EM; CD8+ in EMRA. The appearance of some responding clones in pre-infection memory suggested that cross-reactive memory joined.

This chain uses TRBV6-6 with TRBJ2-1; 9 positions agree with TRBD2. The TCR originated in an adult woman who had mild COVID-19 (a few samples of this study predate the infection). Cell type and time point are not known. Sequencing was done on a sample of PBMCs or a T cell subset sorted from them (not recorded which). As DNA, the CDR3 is TGTGCCTCGGGGCGGGAGGGATCCTACAATGAGCAGTTCTTC. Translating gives CASGREGSYNEQFF.